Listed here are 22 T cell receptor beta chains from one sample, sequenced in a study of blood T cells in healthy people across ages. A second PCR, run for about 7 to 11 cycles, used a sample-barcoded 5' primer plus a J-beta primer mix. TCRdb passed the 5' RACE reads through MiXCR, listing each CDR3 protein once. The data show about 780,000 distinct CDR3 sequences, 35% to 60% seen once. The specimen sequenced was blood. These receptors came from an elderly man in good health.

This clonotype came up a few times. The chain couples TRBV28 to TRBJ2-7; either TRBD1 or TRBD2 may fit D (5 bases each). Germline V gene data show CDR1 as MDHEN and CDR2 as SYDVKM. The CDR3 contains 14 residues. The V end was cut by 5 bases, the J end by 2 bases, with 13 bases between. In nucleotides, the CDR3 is TGTGCCAGCAGTATAGGGGACCTAACCTACGAGCAGTACTTC. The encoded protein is CASSIGDLTYEQYF.

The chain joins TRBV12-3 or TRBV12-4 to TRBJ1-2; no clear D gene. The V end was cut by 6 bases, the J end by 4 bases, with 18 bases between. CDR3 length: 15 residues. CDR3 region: CASSQLLLSTYGYTF. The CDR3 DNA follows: TGTGCCAGCAGCCAACTCCTCTTGAGCACCTATGGCTACACCTTC.

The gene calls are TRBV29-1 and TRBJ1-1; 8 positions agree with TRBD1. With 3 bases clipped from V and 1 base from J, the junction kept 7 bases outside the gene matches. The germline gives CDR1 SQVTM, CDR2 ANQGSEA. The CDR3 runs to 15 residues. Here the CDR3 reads CSVDMAGGPNTEAFF. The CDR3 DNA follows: TGCAGCGTTGATATGGCAGGGGGCCCGAACACTGAAGCTTTCTTT.

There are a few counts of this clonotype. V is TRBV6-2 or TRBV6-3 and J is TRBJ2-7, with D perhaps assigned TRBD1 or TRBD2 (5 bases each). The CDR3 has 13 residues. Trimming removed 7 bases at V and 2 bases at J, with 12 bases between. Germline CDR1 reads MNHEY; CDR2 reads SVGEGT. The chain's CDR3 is CASMGTFAYEQYF. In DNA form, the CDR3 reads TGTGCCAGCATGGGGACCTTTGCCTACGAGCAGTACTTC.

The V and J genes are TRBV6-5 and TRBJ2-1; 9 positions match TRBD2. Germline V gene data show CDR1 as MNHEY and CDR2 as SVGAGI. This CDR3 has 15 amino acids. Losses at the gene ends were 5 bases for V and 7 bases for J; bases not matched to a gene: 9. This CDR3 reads CASSPYSGRTNEQFF. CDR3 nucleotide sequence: TGTGCCAGCAGTCCTTATAGCGGGAGAACGAATGAGCAGTTCTTC.

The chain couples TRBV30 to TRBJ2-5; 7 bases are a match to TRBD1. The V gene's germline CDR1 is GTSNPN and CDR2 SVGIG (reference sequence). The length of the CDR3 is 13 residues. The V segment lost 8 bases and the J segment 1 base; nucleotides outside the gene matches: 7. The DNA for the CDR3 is TGTGCCAGGGCAGGGGGTCCCCAAGAGACCCAGTACTTC. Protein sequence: CARAGGPQETQYF.

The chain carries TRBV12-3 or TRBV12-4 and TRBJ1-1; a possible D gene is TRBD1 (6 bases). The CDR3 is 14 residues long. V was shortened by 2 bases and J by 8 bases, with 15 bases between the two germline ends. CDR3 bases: TGTGCCAGCAGTTTAAGGGGGTACACCGGAGAAGCTTTCTTT. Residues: CASSLRGYTGEAFF.

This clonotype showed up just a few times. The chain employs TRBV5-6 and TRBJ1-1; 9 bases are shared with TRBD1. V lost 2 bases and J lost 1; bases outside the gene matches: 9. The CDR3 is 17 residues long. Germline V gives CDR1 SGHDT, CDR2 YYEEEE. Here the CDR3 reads CASSLGTGTFSNTEAFF. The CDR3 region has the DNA TGTGCCAGCAGCTTAGGGACAGGGACTTTTTCGAACACTGAAGCTTTCTTT.

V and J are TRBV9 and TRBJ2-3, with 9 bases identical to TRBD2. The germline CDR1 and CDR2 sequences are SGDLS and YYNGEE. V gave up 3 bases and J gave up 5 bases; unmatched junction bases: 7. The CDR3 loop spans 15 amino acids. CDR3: CASSEPSGIGDTQYF. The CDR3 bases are TGTGCCAGCAGCGAGCCTAGCGGGATCGGAGATACGCAGTATTTT.

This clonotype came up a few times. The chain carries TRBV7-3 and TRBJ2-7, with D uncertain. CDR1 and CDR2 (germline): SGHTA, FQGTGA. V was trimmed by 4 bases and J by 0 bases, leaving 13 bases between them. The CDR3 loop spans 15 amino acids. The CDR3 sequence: CASSSNHGSSYEQYF. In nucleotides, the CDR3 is TGTGCCAGCAGCTCCAACCACGGCAGCTCCTACGAGCAGTACTTC.

The DNA for the CDR3 is TGTGCCAGCAGTCCGGAGAAGAGGCAGGGCAATGAGCAGTTCTTC. This sequence encodes CASSPEKRQGNEQFF. The chain has TRBV27 and TRBJ2-1, with D perhaps matching TRBD1 (5 bases). The germline gives CDR1 MNHEY, CDR2 SMNVEV (reference sequence). V was clipped by 5 bases and J by 6 bases, with 17 bases between them. The CDR3 has 15 amino acids.

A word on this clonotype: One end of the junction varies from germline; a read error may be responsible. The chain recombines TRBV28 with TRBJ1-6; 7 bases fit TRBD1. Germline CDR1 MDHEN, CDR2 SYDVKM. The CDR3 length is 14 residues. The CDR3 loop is CASSLGQQNSPLHF. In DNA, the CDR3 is TGCGCCAGCAGCTTGGGACAGCAGAATTCACCCCTCCACTTT. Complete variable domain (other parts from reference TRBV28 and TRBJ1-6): DVKVTQSSRYLVKRTGEKVFLECVQDMDHENMFWYRQDPGLGLRLIYFSYDVKMKEKGDIPEGYSVSREKKERFSLILESASTNQTSMYLCASSLGQQNSPLHFGNGTRLTVT.

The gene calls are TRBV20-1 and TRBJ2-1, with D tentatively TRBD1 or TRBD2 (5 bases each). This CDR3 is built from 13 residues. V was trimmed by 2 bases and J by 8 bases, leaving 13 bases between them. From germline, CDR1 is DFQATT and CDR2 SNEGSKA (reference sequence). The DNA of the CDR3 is TGCAGTGCTAGAAGCAGGGACCTCGATGAGCAGTTCTTC. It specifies CSARSRDLDEQFF.

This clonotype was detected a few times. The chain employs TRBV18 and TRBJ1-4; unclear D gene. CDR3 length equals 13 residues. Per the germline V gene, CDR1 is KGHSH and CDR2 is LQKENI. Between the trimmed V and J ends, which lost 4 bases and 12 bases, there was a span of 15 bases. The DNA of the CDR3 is TGTGCCAGCTCACTCCGGACGGATGAGGAACTGTTTTTT. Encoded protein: CASSLRTDEELFF.

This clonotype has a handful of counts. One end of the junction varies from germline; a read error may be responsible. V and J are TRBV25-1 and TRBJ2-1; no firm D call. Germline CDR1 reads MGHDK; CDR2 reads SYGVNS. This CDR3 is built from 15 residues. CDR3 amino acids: CASREYGKAYNEQFF. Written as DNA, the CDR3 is TGTGCCAGCAGGGAATACGGAAAAGCCTACAATGAGCAGTTCTTC.

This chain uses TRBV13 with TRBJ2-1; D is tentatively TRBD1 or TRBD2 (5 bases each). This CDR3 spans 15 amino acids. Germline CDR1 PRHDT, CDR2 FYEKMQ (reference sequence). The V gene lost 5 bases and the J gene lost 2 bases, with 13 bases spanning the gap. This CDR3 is CASSHRDDPYNEQFF. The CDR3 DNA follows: TGTGCCAGCAGCCACCGGGACGACCCCTACAATGAGCAGTTCTTC.

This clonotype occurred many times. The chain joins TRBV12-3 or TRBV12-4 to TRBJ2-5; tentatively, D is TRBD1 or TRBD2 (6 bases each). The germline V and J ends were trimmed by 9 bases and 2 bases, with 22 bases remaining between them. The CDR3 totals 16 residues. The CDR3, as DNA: TGTGCCAGTCTCCGAGGGGGGCCCTCAGGACAAGAGACCCAGTACTTC. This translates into CASLRGGPSGQETQYF.

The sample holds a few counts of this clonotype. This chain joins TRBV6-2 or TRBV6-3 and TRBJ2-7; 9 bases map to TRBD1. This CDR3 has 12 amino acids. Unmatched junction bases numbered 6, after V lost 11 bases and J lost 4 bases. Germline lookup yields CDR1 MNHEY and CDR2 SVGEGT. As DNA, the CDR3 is TGTGCCGCCGGACAGGGGTCGTACGAGCAGTACTTC. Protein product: CAAGQGSYEQYF.

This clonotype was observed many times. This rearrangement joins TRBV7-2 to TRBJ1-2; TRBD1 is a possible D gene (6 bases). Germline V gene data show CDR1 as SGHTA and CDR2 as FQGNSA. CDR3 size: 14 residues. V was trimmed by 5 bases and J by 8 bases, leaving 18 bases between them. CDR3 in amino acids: CASSIGTTGPGYTF. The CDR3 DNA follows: TGTGCCAGCAGCATAGGGACTACAGGGCCCGGCTACACCTTC.

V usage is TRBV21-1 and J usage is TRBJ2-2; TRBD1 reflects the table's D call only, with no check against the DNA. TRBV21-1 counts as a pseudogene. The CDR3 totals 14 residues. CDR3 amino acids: CASPDRENTGELFF. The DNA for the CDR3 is TGTGCCAGCCCGGACAGGGAGAACACCGGGGAGCTGTTTTTT.

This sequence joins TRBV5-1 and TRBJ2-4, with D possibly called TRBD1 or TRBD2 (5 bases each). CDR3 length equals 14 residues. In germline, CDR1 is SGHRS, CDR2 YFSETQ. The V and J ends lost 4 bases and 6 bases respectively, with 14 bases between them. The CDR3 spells CASSQRQRGNIQYF. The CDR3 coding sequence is TGCGCCAGCAGCCAGAGACAGAGGGGAAACATTCAGTACTTC.

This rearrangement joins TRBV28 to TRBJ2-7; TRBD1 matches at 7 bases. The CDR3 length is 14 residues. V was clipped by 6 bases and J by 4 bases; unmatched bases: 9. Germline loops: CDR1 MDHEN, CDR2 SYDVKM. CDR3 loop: CASRYRGRAYEQYF. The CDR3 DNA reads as TGTGCCAGCAGATACAGGGGAAGGGCGTACGAGCAGTACTTC.